This TCR beta chain came from a study of blood T cell repertoires in COVID-19. About the research overall: Specimens from acute and convalescent COVID-19 originated in the United States, Italy and Spain. The cDNA or gDNA used as material had been derived from T cells, B-cell-depleted T cells, or PBMCs.

The CDR3 length is 15 residues. Germline CDR1 and CDR2: SEHNR and FQNEAQ (reference sequence). Between the trimmed V and J ends, which lost 5 bases and 0 bases, there was a span of 11 bases. Source study methods: Reference gene primer amplification gave estimated nucleated cell counts. Method: immunoSEQ multiplex PCR; TCRdb's copy keeps in-frame clones and lacks some. That table furnishes V, J and clone size, whereas the DNA furnished D and trimming. The profile covers under 60,000 clones, with over 65% appearing a single time and roughly 5% taken by the ten largest. The V and J genes are TRBV7-9 and TRBJ2-4, with D maybe TRBD1 (6 bases). The sample consisted of peripheral blood. The source is a human donor in a cohort sampled during active COVID-19. The CDR3 protein is CASSPTGVAKNIQYF. The CDR3 DNA sequence: TGTGCCAGCAGCCCGACAGGAGTAGCCAAAAACATTCAGTACTTC.